The 3 T cell receptor beta chains in this list originate from one sample, sequenced in a study of OX40 agonist ivuxolimab in advanced cancers. Assay: immunoSEQ multiplex PCR; the TCRdb copy retains only in-frame clones and omits some. This sample yields tens of thousands of clones, of which approximately 80% are seen a single time; less than 25% belongs to the top ten. The starting material was CD4+ or CD8+ T cells sorted from blood, obtained in a trial of the OX40 agonist ivuxolimab. The receptors here all came from an adult with an advanced solid tumor such as melanoma, head and neck, liver or kidney cancer.

The V call is TRBV7-6, the J call TRBJ2-7; D uncertain. V gave up 2 bases and J gave up 2 bases, with 10 bases separating them. This CDR3 is 14 amino acids long. Germline CDR1 reads SGHVS; CDR2 reads FNYEAQ. CDR3 region: CASSLSGPPYEQYF. CDR3 coding DNA: TGTGCCAGCAGCTTATCCGGCCCCCCCTACGAGCAGTACTTC.

The J gene is TRBJ2-5, the V gene TRBV5-4, with D perhaps matching TRBD1 (6 bases). The CDR3 is 15 amino acids. V lost 0 bases and J lost 4, with 13 bases in between. Germline CDR1 and CDR2: SGHNT and YYREEE (reference sequence). The CDR3 bases are TGTGCCAGCAGCTTGGGGCCAGGGGTAGGAGAGACCCAGTACTTC. This gives the protein CASSLGPGVGETQYF.

The genes are TRBV7-3 and TRBJ2-2; maybe TRBD2 (6 bases). The germline gives CDR1 SGHTA, CDR2 FQGTGA. This CDR3 is 16 amino acids long. Trimming left V 6 bases short and J 1 base short, with 15 bases between. CDR3 coding DNA: TGTGCCAGCAGTCTGGCCGGACTAAGGAACACCGGGGAGCTGTTTTTT. This gives the protein CASSLAGLRNTGELFF.